This T cell receptor beta chain was captured in a study of blood T cell repertoires in COVID-19. Overall study context: The study drew acute and convalescent COVID-19 samples from the United States, Italy and Spain. The analysed material was cDNA or gDNA that came from T cells, B-cell-depleted T cells, or PBMCs.

Trimming pared 5 bases from V and 3 bases from J, leaving 10 bases between. The germline gives CDR1 SGHTA, CDR2 FQGTGA. This CDR3 comprises 13 residues. As processed by the authors: Researchers report that nucleated cell counts were estimated from reference gene primer amplification. Data came from immunoSEQ multiplex PCR; TCRdb stores just in-frame clones and leaves some out. That table is the source of V, J and clone size, and D and trimming were worked out from the DNA. The sample records some 70,000 clones, 75% to 90% being singletons. Seattle patient enrollment occurred during active infection, with longitudinal follow-up thereafter.

The chain is built from TRBV7-3 and TRBJ1-1; the D is unclear. This clonotype was obtained from a man aged 40-49 years with COVID-19, enrolled during active disease. The sample consisted of peripheral blood. The CDR3 here is CASSATLYTEAFF. As DNA, the CDR3 is TGTGCCAGCAGCGCAACACTATACACTGAAGCTTTCTTT.